The 9 T cell receptor beta chains below were found in one sample sequenced in a study of blood T cell repertoires in COVID-19. Here immunoSEQ multiplex PCR was the method, and the copy in TCRdb shows in-frame clones only, minus some. The repertoire includes roughly 170,000 clones, roughly 90% of them detected once, and roughly 25% sits in the top ten. The source material was peripheral blood. The receptors stem from a man between 60 and 75 years old with acute or convalescent COVID-19.

This chain uses TRBV29-1 with TRBJ2-4; TRBD1 matches 7 bases. Germline CDR1 reads SQVTM; CDR2 reads ANQGSEA. With V trimmed by 3 bases and J by 8 bases, 7 bases remained unmatched. The CDR3 spans 13 residues. The CDR3 here is CSVEVQGLDIQYF. The CDR3, as DNA: TGCAGCGTTGAGGTACAGGGGCTTGACATTCAGTACTTC. The entire variable domain, with the rest obtained from reference TRBV29-1 and TRBJ2-4, is as follows: SAVISQKPSRDICQRGTSLTIQCQVDSQVTMMFWYRQQPGQSLTLIATANQGSEATYESGFVIDKFPISRPNLTFSTLTVSNMSPEDSSIYLCSVEVQGLDIQYFGAGTRLSVL.

The chain joins TRBV7-9 to TRBJ1-6, with a tentative D call TRBD1 (5 bases). Germline V gene lookup returns CDR1 SEHNR and CDR2 FQNEAQ (reference sequence). This CDR3 spans 14 amino acids. Trimming removed 2 bases from V and 10 bases from J, with 12 bases in between. The CDR3 reads CASSLNGQGSPLHF. DNA for the CDR3: TGTGCCAGCAGCTTAAACGGCCAGGGCTCACCCCTCCACTTT.

The chain uses TRBV27 and TRBJ2-7; a possible D gene is TRBD2 (8 bases). From germline, CDR1 is MNHEY and CDR2 SMNVEV (reference sequence). Trimming left V 10 bases short and J 0 bases short, with 19 bases between. This CDR3 spans 15 amino acids. The CDR3 coding sequence is TGTGCCACCGCCCGCAGGGGGACTAGCTCCTACGAGCAGTACTTC. It yields the protein CATARRGTSSYEQYF.

DNA of the CDR3: TGCGCCAGCAGCCCGGCGGACAGGGTCTTTGGAAACACCATATATTTT. It encodes CASSPADRVFGNTIYF. The rearrangement uses TRBV4-1 and TRBJ1-3; 8 nucleotides match TRBD1. The CDR3 runs to 16 residues. Germline V lookup: CDR1 MGHRA, CDR2 YSYEKL. Trimming removed 4 bases from V and 3 bases from J; junction bases left unmatched: 8.

The rearrangement links TRBV7-9 to TRBJ1-6; D is undetermined. V gave up 1 base and J gave up 7 bases, with 5 bases separating them. Germline CDR1 reads SEHNR; CDR2 reads FQNEAQ (reference sequence). This CDR3 has 13 amino acids. The CDR3 is CASSLVENSPLHF. The CDR3 coding sequence is TGTGCCAGCAGCTTAGTGGAGAATTCACCCCTCCACTTT.

J is TRBJ1-1 and V is TRBV5-1; D is unresolved. Germline values: CDR1 SGHRS, CDR2 YFSETQ. The CDR3 totals 13 residues. V lost 1 base and J lost 2, with 6 bases in between. CDR3 residues: CASSLTVNTEAFF. CDR3 in DNA: TGCGCCAGCAGCTTGACAGTTAACACTGAAGCTTTCTTT.

The chain employs TRBV5-1 and TRBJ1-3, with TRBD1 matching 7 bases. The V segment lost 4 bases and the J segment 5 bases; nucleotides outside the gene matches: 9. Germline CDR1 reads SGHRS; CDR2 reads YFSETQ. This CDR3 comprises 15 residues. The CDR3 region is CASSPGTVMRNTIYF. In DNA form, the CDR3 reads TGCGCCAGCAGCCCCGGGACAGTCATGCGAAACACCATATATTTT.

This clone was picked up a small number of times. The CDR3 loop is CASSAGQGPANEKLFF. The CDR3 coding sequence is TGTGCCAGCAGCGCCGGACAGGGCCCCGCTAATGAAAAACTGTTTTTT. The rearrangement links TRBV9 to TRBJ1-4; 8 bases map to TRBD1. Trimming removed 3 bases from V and 3 bases from J; junction bases left unmatched: 7. The CDR3 is made up of 16 amino acids. CDR1 SGDLS and CDR2 YYNGEE come from the germline V gene.

This clone has a single count. The rearrangement joins TRBV2 to TRBJ2-5, with 7 nucleotides matching TRBD1. Germline-derived CDR1 and CDR2 are SNHLY and FYNNEI. The CDR3 contains 13 residues. Trimming took 8 bases from V and 1 from J; bases not matched to a gene: 4. CDR3 region: CASAGQVQETQYF. CDR3 sequence (DNA): TGTGCCAGCGCAGGACAGGTCCAAGAGACCCAGTACTTC.